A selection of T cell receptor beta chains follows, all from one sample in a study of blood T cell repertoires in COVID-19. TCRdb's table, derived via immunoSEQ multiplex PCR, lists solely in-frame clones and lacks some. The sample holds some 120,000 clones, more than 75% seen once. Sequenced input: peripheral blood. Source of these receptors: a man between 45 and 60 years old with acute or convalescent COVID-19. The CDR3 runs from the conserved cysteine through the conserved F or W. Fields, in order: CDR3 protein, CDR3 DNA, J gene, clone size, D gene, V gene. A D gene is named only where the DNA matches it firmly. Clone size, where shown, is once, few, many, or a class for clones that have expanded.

CDR3aa: CASSLFQDYEQYF; CDR3nt: TGTGCCAGCAGCTTGTTCCAGGACTACGAGCAGTACTTC; j_gene: TRBJ2-7; abundance: -; d_gene: -; v_gene: TRBV7-9
CDR3aa: CASSPGLAGGAGELFF; CDR3nt: TGTGCCAGCAGCCCAGGACTAGCGGGAGGGGCCGGGGAGCTGTTTTTT; j_gene: TRBJ2-2; abundance: -; d_gene: TRBD2; v_gene: TRBV7-2
CDR3aa: CASSESVAIWATGELFF; CDR3nt: TGTGCCAGCAGTGAATCGGTAGCGATTTGGGCCACCGGGGAGCTGTTTTTT; j_gene: TRBJ2-2; abundance: -; d_gene: -; v_gene: TRBV25-1
CDR3aa: CASSQGQGWETQYF; CDR3nt: TGCGCCAGCAGCCAAGGACAGGGGTGGGAGACCCAGTACTTC; j_gene: TRBJ2-5; abundance: -; d_gene: TRBD1; v_gene: TRBV4-3
CDR3aa: CASKSAGTYGYTF; CDR3nt: TGTGCCAGCAAGTCTGCAGGTACCTATGGCTACACCTTC; j_gene: TRBJ1-2; abundance: -; d_gene: -; v_gene: TRBV2
CDR3aa: CASSSRMAETEAFF; CDR3nt: TGTGCCAGCAGCTCGCGGATGGCGGAGACTGAAGCTTTCTTT; j_gene: TRBJ1-1; abundance: -; d_gene: -; v_gene: TRBV7-2
CDR3aa: CASGISQRYGGLQETQYF; CDR3nt: TGTGCTAGTGGTATCTCCCAGCGCTACGGGGGGCTCCAAGAGACCCAGTACTTC; j_gene: TRBJ2-5; abundance: -; d_gene: -; v_gene: TRBV12-5
CDR3aa: CASSSRDSGANVLTF; CDR3nt: TGTGCCAGCAGCTCCCGGGACTCCGGGGCCAACGTCCTGACTTTC; j_gene: TRBJ2-6; abundance: once; d_gene: -; v_gene: TRBV11-2
CDR3aa: CACLQTNYGYTF; CDR3nt: TGTGCCTGTCTGCAGACTAACTATGGCTACACCTTC; j_gene: TRBJ1-2; abundance: -; d_gene: -; v_gene: TRBV30
CDR3aa: CASSQARLQLAGARETQYF; CDR3nt: TGTGCCAGCAGCCAAGCCCGACTCCAACTAGCGGGAGCCCGGGAGACCCAGTACTTC; j_gene: TRBJ2-5; abundance: -; d_gene: TRBD2; v_gene: TRBV3-1/TRBV3-2
CDR3aa: CASSPNIREGTDTQYF; CDR3nt: TGTGCCAGCTCACCAAACATCCGGGAGGGCACAGATACGCAGTATTTT; j_gene: TRBJ2-3; abundance: -; d_gene: TRBD2; v_gene: TRBV18
CDR3aa: CASSSGQGSSGNTIYF; CDR3nt: TGTGCCAGCAGCTCAGGACAGGGGAGCTCTGGAAACACCATATATTTT; j_gene: TRBJ1-3; abundance: -; d_gene: TRBD1; v_gene: TRBV7-9
CDR3aa: CASRLNRANTEAFF; CDR3nt: TGTGCCAGTAGGTTAAACAGGGCGAACACTGAAGCTTTCTTT; j_gene: TRBJ1-1; abundance: -; d_gene: -; v_gene: TRBV19
CDR3aa: CASSVTSGMQETQYF; CDR3nt: TGTGCCAGCAGCGTGACTAGCGGGATGCAAGAGACCCAGTACTTC; j_gene: TRBJ2-5; abundance: -; d_gene: TRBD2; v_gene: TRBV9
CDR3aa: CAWSQGIYNEQFF; CDR3nt: TGTGCCTGGAGTCAGGGGATCTACAATGAGCAGTTCTTC; j_gene: TRBJ2-1; abundance: -; d_gene: -; v_gene: TRBV30
CDR3aa: CASTLKGGTGNTIYF; CDR3nt: TGTGCCAGCACCCTAAAGGGAGGGACTGGAAACACCATATATTTT; j_gene: TRBJ1-3; abundance: -; d_gene: -; v_gene: TRBV6-5
CDR3aa: CASSESPGTPTSYEQYF; CDR3nt: TGCGCCAGCAGCGAGTCACCCGGGACTCCTACCTCCTACGAGCAGTACTTC; j_gene: TRBJ2-7; abundance: -; d_gene: -; v_gene: TRBV5-1
CDR3aa: CASSLAGLAVAKNIQYF; CDR3nt: TGCGCCAGCAGCTTGGCCGGGCTAGCGGTAGCCAAAAACATTCAGTACTTC; j_gene: TRBJ2-4; abundance: -; d_gene: TRBD2; v_gene: TRBV5-1
CDR3aa: CASSADRDGSVAFF; CDR3nt: TGTGCCAGTAGTGCAGACAGGGATGGGTCGGTAGCTTTCTTT; j_gene: TRBJ1-1; abundance: -; d_gene: TRBD1; v_gene: TRBV19
CDR3aa: CASSYSPGLAVNEQFF; CDR3nt: TGTGCCAGCAGTTACTCTCCGGGACTAGCTGTCAATGAGCAGTTCTTC; j_gene: TRBJ2-1; abundance: -; d_gene: TRBD2; v_gene: TRBV6-6
CDR3aa: CASKESRNEQYF; CDR3nt: TGTGCCAGCAAAGAAAGCAGGAACGAGCAGTACTTC; j_gene: TRBJ2-7; abundance: once; d_gene: -; v_gene: TRBV2
CDR3aa: CASSDNIGAGELFF; CDR3nt: TGTGCCAGCAGTGATAATATAGGGGCCGGGGAGCTGTTTTTT; j_gene: TRBJ2-2; abundance: -; d_gene: -; v_gene: TRBV6-4
CDR3aa: CASSLSHRGPKTNTEAFF; CDR3nt: TGTGCCAGCAGCTTATCTCACAGGGGCCCAAAAACGAACACTGAAGCTTTCTTT; j_gene: TRBJ1-1; abundance: -; d_gene: TRBD1; v_gene: TRBV7-2
CDR3aa: CASSPPSVTEAFF; CDR3nt: TGTGCCAGCTCACCACCCTCGGTCACTGAAGCTTTCTTT; j_gene: TRBJ1-1; abundance: -; d_gene: -; v_gene: TRBV18
CDR3aa: CASSYGGSDETQYF; CDR3nt: TGTGCCAGCAGTTACGGCGGTAGCGACGAGACCCAGTACTTC; j_gene: TRBJ2-5; abundance: -; d_gene: -; v_gene: TRBV6-5
CDR3aa: CASRFGQDYGYTF; CDR3nt: TGTGCCAGCAGGTTCGGACAGGACTATGGCTACACCTTC; j_gene: TRBJ1-2; abundance: -; d_gene: TRBD1; v_gene: TRBV6-5
CDR3aa: CARSLGGAGVLELGQPQHF; CDR3nt: TGTGCCAGAAGCTTGGGGGGTGCAGGGGTACTGGAGTTAGGTCAGCCCCAGCATTTT; j_gene: TRBJ1-5; abundance: few; d_gene: -; v_gene: TRBV5-3
CDR3aa: CASSVVGSGHYDTQYF; CDR3nt: TGTGCCAGCAGCGTAGTTGGTAGCGGACATTATGATACGCAGTATTTT; j_gene: TRBJ2-3; abundance: -; d_gene: -; v_gene: TRBV9
CDR3aa: CASTRPGLEPEQFF; CDR3nt: TGTGCCAGTACCCGGCCGGGACTAGAGCCTGAGCAGTTCTTC; j_gene: TRBJ2-1; abundance: once; d_gene: TRBD2; v_gene: TRBV19
CDR3aa: CASSQGSASGSYEQYF; CDR3nt: TGTGCCAGCAGCCAAGGTTCGGCTAGCGGGAGCTACGAGCAGTACTTC; j_gene: TRBJ2-7; abundance: -; d_gene: TRBD2; v_gene: TRBV14
CDR3aa: CASSTGGQYNEQFF; CDR3nt: TGCGCCAGCAGTACAGGGGGACAATACAATGAGCAGTTCTTC; j_gene: TRBJ2-1; abundance: -; d_gene: TRBD1; v_gene: TRBV5-1
CDR3aa: CASSSDFRGSTDTQYF; CDR3nt: TGCGCCAGCAGTTCTGACTTTAGGGGAAGCACAGATACGCAGTATTTT; j_gene: TRBJ2-3; abundance: -; d_gene: -; v_gene: TRBV10-1
CDR3aa: CASSSGGRNGELFF; CDR3nt: TGTGCCAGCAGCTCGGGGGGTAGAAACGGGGAGCTGTTTTTT; j_gene: TRBJ2-2; abundance: -; d_gene: TRBD2; v_gene: TRBV7-8
CDR3aa: CASSPDPTGKNEKLFF; CDR3nt: TGCGCCAGCAGCCCCGATCCGACCGGGAAAAATGAAAAACTGTTTTTT; j_gene: TRBJ1-4; abundance: -; d_gene: -; v_gene: TRBV5-1
CDR3aa: CASSFTGTASSYNSPLHF; CDR3nt: TGTGCCAGCAGCTTCACCGGGACAGCGAGCTCCTATAATTCACCCCTCCACTTT; j_gene: TRBJ1-6; abundance: -; d_gene: TRBD1; v_gene: TRBV7-2
CDR3aa: CASSIYGRANGELFF; CDR3nt: TGTGCCAGTAGTATTTACGGGAGGGCAAACGGGGAGCTGTTTTTT; j_gene: TRBJ2-2; abundance: -; d_gene: TRBD2; v_gene: TRBV19
CDR3aa: CASKKDREGNQPQHF; CDR3nt: TGTGCCAGCAAAAAGGACAGGGAAGGCAATCAGCCCCAGCATTTT; j_gene: TRBJ1-5; abundance: -; d_gene: TRBD1; v_gene: TRBV27
CDR3aa: CASSFRSPLNTGELFF; CDR3nt: TGTGCCAGCAGCTTTAGATCGCCTCTGAACACCGGGGAGCTGTTTTTT; j_gene: TRBJ2-2; abundance: -; d_gene: -; v_gene: TRBV11-2
CDR3aa: CASSQVDRGRDQPQHF; CDR3nt: TGTGCCAGCAGCCAGGTCGACAGGGGGCGCGATCAGCCCCAGCATTTT; j_gene: TRBJ1-5; abundance: -; d_gene: TRBD1; v_gene: TRBV4-2
CDR3aa: CASSRSTGSDSWTQYF; CDR3nt: TGTGCCAGCAGCCGGTCGACAGGGAGCGACTCATGGACGCAGTATTTT; j_gene: TRBJ2-3; abundance: -; d_gene: TRBD1; v_gene: TRBV7-9
CDR3aa: CASSSPRSGTRTNEQFF; CDR3nt: TGCGCCAGCAGCTCCCCCAGGTCCGGGACTAGGACGAATGAGCAGTTCTTC; j_gene: TRBJ2-1; abundance: -; d_gene: TRBD2; v_gene: TRBV5-1
CDR3aa: CASSLMASGQPGEQYF; CDR3nt: TGTGCCAGCAGCTTAATGGCTAGCGGGCAGCCGGGCGAGCAGTACTTC; j_gene: TRBJ2-7; abundance: -; d_gene: TRBD2; v_gene: TRBV11-2
CDR3aa: CATSIRPTVTYGYTF; CDR3nt: TGTGCCACCAGCATAAGACCGACAGTTACCTATGGCTACACCTTC; j_gene: TRBJ1-2; abundance: -; d_gene: -; v_gene: TRBV24-1
CDR3aa: CASSWGTALTGELFF; CDR3nt: TGTGCCAGCAGTTGGGGGACAGCCCTAACCGGGGAGCTGTTTTTT; j_gene: TRBJ2-2; abundance: few; d_gene: TRBD1; v_gene: TRBV27
CDR3aa: CASSYSETGNTEAFF; CDR3nt: TGTGCCAGCAGTTACTCAGAGACGGGGAACACTGAAGCTTTCTTT; j_gene: TRBJ1-1; abundance: -; d_gene: -; v_gene: TRBV6-5
CDR3aa: CASLDRLQETQYF; CDR3nt: TGTGCCAGCCTGGACCGACTACAAGAGACCCAGTACTTC; j_gene: TRBJ2-5; abundance: -; d_gene: -; v_gene: TRBV2
CDR3aa: CASSLESSLQGGEQFF; CDR3nt: TGTGCCAGCAGCTTAGAAAGTAGTCTACAGGGCGGTGAGCAGTTCTTC; j_gene: TRBJ2-1; abundance: -; d_gene: -; v_gene: TRBV7-6
CDR3aa: CASSIQGGGTEAFF; CDR3nt: TGTGCCAGTAGTATTCAAGGGGGGGGCACTGAAGCTTTCTTT; j_gene: TRBJ1-1; abundance: -; d_gene: -; v_gene: TRBV19
CDR3aa: CAISETGITEGDTQYF; CDR3nt: TGTGCCATCAGTGAAACAGGGATTACCGAGGGGGATACGCAGTATTTT; j_gene: TRBJ2-3; abundance: -; d_gene: -; v_gene: TRBV10-3
CDR3aa: CASSLVGGDQPQHF; CDR3nt: TGCGCCAGCAGCTTGGTGGGAGGGGACCAGCCCCAGCATTTT; j_gene: TRBJ1-5; abundance: -; d_gene: -; v_gene: TRBV5-1
CDR3aa: CASSQDPPSWNEQFF; CDR3nt: TGTGCCAGCAGCCAAGATCCACCTAGCTGGAATGAGCAGTTCTTC; j_gene: TRBJ2-1; abundance: -; d_gene: -; v_gene: TRBV14
CDR3aa: CASSLSRPGGVVGYTF; CDR3nt: TGTGCCAGCAGTTTATCCCGGCCAGGGGGAGTGGTTGGCTACACCTTC; j_gene: TRBJ1-2; abundance: -; d_gene: TRBD1; v_gene: TRBV27
CDR3aa: CASSLSTGANVLTF; CDR3nt: TGCGCCAGCAGCTTGAGCACTGGGGCCAACGTCCTGACTTTC; j_gene: TRBJ2-6; abundance: once; d_gene: -; v_gene: TRBV5-1
CDR3aa: CASSYSTGRYNSPLHF; CDR3nt: TGTGCCAGCAGTTACTCGACAGGGAGGTATAATTCACCCCTCCACTTT; j_gene: TRBJ1-6; abundance: -; d_gene: TRBD1; v_gene: TRBV6-5
CDR3aa: CASSAAASSYNEQFF; CDR3nt: TGTGCCAGCAGCGCAGCGGCCAGCTCCTACAATGAGCAGTTCTTC; j_gene: TRBJ2-1; abundance: -; d_gene: -; v_gene: TRBV9